The 29 T cell receptor beta chains presented below share a single source sample, sequenced in a study of beta chain features in type 1 diabetes. The entirety of the isolated RNA underwent reverse transcription, so expressed TCRB transcripts were sequenced. Here immunoSEQ multiplex PCR was the method, and the copy in TCRdb shows in-frame clones only, minus some. The top ten hold over 0.035% of the sample, which has around 450,000 clones, roughly 11% seen once. Sequenced input: naive CD4+ T cells from blood. The receptor source for this set is a woman aged 18-29 years in good health.

The chain combines TRBV4-1 with TRBJ2-1; 7 positions agree with TRBD2. The V and J ends lost 4 bases and 1 base, in that order; junction bases with no gene match: 10. The CDR3 extends over 17 amino acids. From germline, CDR1 is MGHRA and CDR2 YSYEKL. In DNA form, the CDR3 reads TGCGCCAGCAGCCGGATACCGACTAGCAGGTCCTACAATGAGCAGTTCTTC. Protein: CASSRIPTSRSYNEQFF.

Here the CDR3 reads CASSLEAFPLEQYV. CDR3 sequence (DNA): TGTGCCAGCAGTTTAGAAGCCTTCCCCCTCGAGCAGTACGTC. V usage is TRBV28 and J usage is TRBJ2-7; D gene uncertain. Trimming removed 2 bases at V and 6 bases at J, with 14 bases between. The CDR3 length is 14 residues. Germline values: CDR1 MDHEN, CDR2 SYDVKM.

V and J are TRBV29-1 and TRBJ2-7; unclear D gene. CDR1 is SQVTM and CDR2 is ANQGSEA in the germline V gene. The length of the CDR3 is 11 residues. V was trimmed by 4 bases and J by 5 bases, leaving 9 bases between them. CDR3 sequence reads: CSVVQFNEQYF. The DNA of the CDR3 is TGCAGCGTTGTACAGTTCAACGAGCAGTACTTC.

V gene TRBV14 combines with J gene TRBJ2-5, with 7 bases lining up with TRBD1. Per germline, CDR1 SGHDN and CDR2 FVKESK. The CDR3 contains 14 residues. With V trimmed by 4 bases and J by 5 bases, 7 bases remained unmatched. The CDR3 DNA reads as TGTGCCAGCAGCCTAAACAGGGGAAGGGAGACCCAGTACTTC. This translates into CASSLNRGRETQYF.

The chain employs TRBV7-9 and TRBJ2-5; D is uncertain. The CDR3 is 12 amino acids. Germline CDR1 SEHNR, CDR2 FQNEAQ (reference sequence). The germline V and J ends were trimmed by 5 bases and 6 bases, with 10 bases remaining between them. CDR3: CASSLTPQTQYF. CDR3 in DNA: TGTGCCAGCAGCCTAACGCCCCAGACCCAGTACTTC.

This clone has only a few counts. The genes are TRBV29-1 and TRBJ2-1; TRBD1 matches at 8 bases. V lost 7 bases, J lost 9 bases, and 14 bases stayed unmatched. The CDR3 length is 14 residues. Germline-derived CDR1 and CDR2 are SQVTM and ANQGSEA. The CDR3 bases are TGCAGCGCCATAAACTCGGACAGGGAAGGTGAGCAGTTCTTC. Protein: CSAINSDREGEQFF.

V and J are TRBV7-3 and TRBJ2-5, with TRBD2 matching over 13 bases. The CDR3 length is 18 residues. The germline gives CDR1 SGHTA, CDR2 FQGTGA. J gave up 0 bases and V 6 bases, and 10 bases lay outside the gene matches. The CDR3 here is CASSLDGLAGENQETQYF. The CDR3 region has the DNA TGTGCCAGCAGTCTCGACGGACTAGCGGGGGAAAACCAAGAGACCCAGTACTTC. Full variable domain (missing parts from reference TRBV7-3 and TRBJ2-5): GAGVSQTPSNKVTEKGKYVELRCDPISGHTALYWYRQSLGQGPEFLIYFQGTGAADDSGLPNDRFFAVRPEGSVSTLKIQRTERGDSAVYLCASSLDGLAGENQETQYFGPGTRLLVL.

This chain joins TRBV29-1 and TRBJ1-2; 8 bases match TRBD1. The CDR3 is 17 amino acids. V trimming: 1 base; J trimming: 1 base; junction bases outside the gene matches: 11. Looked up from germline, CDR1 is SQVTM and CDR2 is ANQGSEA. The CDR3 reads CSVEARGRTGINYGYTF. CDR3 sequence (DNA): TGCAGCGTTGAAGCTCGAGGGCGGACAGGGATTAACTATGGCTACACCTTC.

The chain employs TRBV6-5 and TRBJ1-2; 7 bases line up with TRBD1. The trim removed 6 bases at V and 0 bases at J, leaving 4 bases unmatched. Germline lookup yields CDR1 MNHEY and CDR2 SVGAGI. The CDR3 is 14 amino acids. The CDR3 region has the DNA TGTGCCAGCAGAGGGGACAGTTCTAACTATGGCTACACCTTC. It codes for CASRGDSSNYGYTF.

The V and J genes are TRBV7-3 and TRBJ2-3; unclear D gene. The V gene's germline CDR1 is SGHTA and CDR2 FQGTGA. This CDR3 contains 14 residues. V dropped 1 base and J dropped 7 bases, with 12 bases sitting between them. The CDR3 sequence is CASSLSGSPNTQYF. DNA of the CDR3: TGTGCCAGCAGCTTAAGTGGTAGTCCGAATACGCAGTATTTT.

The genes are TRBV5-1 and TRBJ2-2; 11 positions agree with TRBD2. From germline, CDR1 is SGHRS and CDR2 YFSETQ. This CDR3 contains 16 residues. Germline trimming cut 2 bases from V and 6 bases from J; bases unmatched to any gene: 6. The CDR3 nucleotides read TGCGCCAGCAGCTTCACTAGCGGGAGCGTTTCCGGGGAGCTGTTTTTT. Its translation: CASSFTSGSVSGELFF.

This clone was picked up a small number of times. The rearrangement links TRBV7-9 to TRBJ2-7, with 9 bases fitting TRBD1. CDR1 is SEHNR, CDR2 FQNEAQ, per germline (reference sequence). V trimming: 5 bases; J trimming: 9 bases; junction bases outside the gene matches: 17. This CDR3 has 16 amino acids. The CDR3 coding sequence is TGTGCCAGCAGCCTGTCTACGGGACAGGGCTTCGTCTGGCAGTACGTC. This gives the protein CASSLSTGQGFVWQYV.

The rearrangement links TRBV9 to TRBJ2-3, with D unresolved. The CDR3 runs to 18 residues. CDR1 SGDLS and CDR2 YYNGEE come from the germline V gene. The V end lost 0 bases, the J end lost 6 bases, and 23 bases lay between the germline ends. The CDR3 sequence is CASSVGRGEATRVDTQYF. Written as DNA, the CDR3 is TGTGCCAGCAGCGTAGGTAGAGGAGAAGCCACGCGCGTGGATACGCAGTATTTT.

This sequence joins TRBV29-1 and TRBJ2-1, with TRBD2 matching 13 bases. The CDR3 sequence is 16 residues long. Losses at the gene ends were 6 bases for V and 7 bases for J; bases not matched to a gene: 12. CDR1 is SQVTM, CDR2 ANQGSEA, per germline. The CDR3 nucleotides are TGCAGCGTCCAAGGGACTAGCGGGGAGGGGTGGAATGAGCAGTTCTTC. Its protein is CSVQGTSGEGWNEQFF.

This clone has only a few counts. This chain uses TRBV5-4 with TRBJ2-5, with D possibly matching TRBD1 (5 bases). Germline CDR1 and CDR2: SGHNT and YYREEE (reference sequence). This CDR3 contains 14 residues. Trimming stripped 2 bases from V and 0 bases from J, with 8 bases between. This CDR3 is CASSFRQYQETQYF. DNA of the CDR3: TGTGCCAGCAGCTTCAGACAGTACCAAGAGACCCAGTACTTC.

This chain uses TRBV7-9 with TRBJ2-5; D ambiguous. The CDR3 extends over 10 amino acids. V was trimmed by 1 base and J by 14 bases, leaving 8 bases between them. Germline V gene lookup returns CDR1 SEHNR and CDR2 FQNEAQ (reference sequence). The CDR3 DNA is TGTGCCAGCAGCTTAGACCCCGAATACTTC. This gives the protein CASSLDPEYF.

This clone was seen more than once but under ten times. This rearrangement joins TRBV4-1 to TRBJ2-2; 8 bases line up with TRBD2. Trimming took 1 base from V and 3 from J; bases not matched to a gene: 4. The CDR3 spans 16 residues. The germline CDR1 and CDR2 sequences are MGHRA and YSYEKL. CDR3 protein: CASSQGRREDTGELFF. CDR3 bases: TGCGCCAGCAGCCAAGGTCGGCGGGAGGACACCGGGGAGCTGTTTTTT.

This chain links TRBV9 with TRBJ1-4; D gene ambiguous. The length of the CDR3 is 14 residues. The germline V gene has CDR1 SGDLS and CDR2 YYNGEE. V gave up 3 bases and J gave up 7 bases, with 13 bases separating them. The CDR3 loop reads CASSAHPAGEKLFF. For the CDR3, the DNA is TGTGCCAGCAGCGCACACCCCGCAGGTGAAAAACTGTTTTTT.

The rearrangement uses TRBV27 and TRBJ2-7; TRBD1 matches at 10 bases. Germline trimming cut 6 bases from V and 12 bases from J; bases unmatched to any gene: 14. This CDR3 spans 14 amino acids. Germline V lookup: CDR1 MNHEY, CDR2 SMNVEV (reference sequence). CDR3 sequence (DNA): TGTGCCAGCAGGTCGTGGGACAGGGGCCCTCTAGCGTACTTC. Translation gives CASRSWDRGPLAYF.

This clone has just a few counts. The J gene is TRBJ1-4, the V gene TRBV5-4; 9 bases match TRBD1. J lost 8 bases, V lost 4 bases, and 12 bases had no gene match. This CDR3 has 16 amino acids. The germline gives CDR1 SGHNT, CDR2 YYREEE (reference sequence). CDR3 loop: CASSAMGGTGNEKLFF. The DNA of the CDR3 is TGTGCCAGCAGCGCAATGGGAGGGACAGGGAACGAAAAACTGTTTTTT.

The chain couples TRBV7-9 to TRBJ2-1; maybe TRBD2 (6 bases). The CDR3 runs to 18 residues. The germline gives CDR1 SEHNR, CDR2 FQNEAQ (reference sequence). V was cut by 5 bases and J by 0 bases, with 20 bases left in between. In DNA, the CDR3 is TGTGCCAGCAGCCCACGGGGGTGGGATAAAAGCTCCTACAATGAGCAGTTCTTC. Its translation is CASSPRGWDKSSYNEQFF.

J is TRBJ2-7 and V is TRBV30; D unresolved. Germline CDR1 GTSNPN, CDR2 SVGIG (reference sequence). Trimming shortened V by 2 bases and J by 1 base, and 12 bases separated the two germline ends. This CDR3 spans 14 amino acids. In nucleotides, the CDR3 is TGTGCCTGGAGTATAAGACGGAAATCCTACGAGCAGTACTTC. Its protein is CAWSIRRKSYEQYF.

This rearrangement joins TRBV15 to TRBJ2-7, with D hard to call. The CDR3 is 14 residues long. Germline V gives CDR1 LNHNV, CDR2 YYDKDF (reference sequence). V was pared by 1 base and J by 5 bases, with 12 bases between. The CDR3 loop reads CATSRAVSGNEQYF. In DNA, the CDR3 is TGTGCCACCAGCAGAGCGGTATCAGGCAACGAGCAGTACTTC.

This clone was seen a handful of times. This chain joins TRBV29-1 and TRBJ2-7; 7 bases fit TRBD2. J lost 6 bases, V lost 7 bases, and 9 bases had no gene match. CDR1 and CDR2 from the germline V gene are SQVTM and ANQGSEA. The CDR3 is 12 amino acids. The CDR3 region is CSAGRVGSEQYF. CDR3 in DNA: TGCAGCGCTGGGAGGGTGGGGTCCGAGCAGTACTTC.

This clone was counted a few times. This sample also contains other DNA sequences that code for the same CDR3. The rearrangement joins TRBV4-1 to TRBJ2-3, with D hard to call. The CDR3 loop spans 12 amino acids. Germline values: CDR1 MGHRA, CDR2 YSYEKL. V dropped 1 base and J dropped 6 bases, with 5 bases sitting between them. This CDR3 is CASSQVLDTQYF. The CDR3 DNA reads as TGCGCCAGCAGCCAAGTTCTTGATACGCAGTATTTT.

V gene TRBV5-4 combines with J gene TRBJ2-4, with 7 bases that match TRBD1. The germline CDR1 and CDR2 sequences are SGHNT and YYREEE (reference sequence). The CDR3 totals 16 residues. The ends lost 0 bases at V and 0 bases at J; junction bases unmatched: 3. CDR3 bases: TGTGCCAGCAGCTTGGGGACAGGATCAGCCAAAAACATTCAGTACTTC. This encodes CASSLGTGSAKNIQYF.

This clone was observed a handful of times. The chain has TRBV7-6 and TRBJ2-1, with 7 nucleotides matching TRBD2. The germline gives CDR1 SGHVS, CDR2 FNYEAQ. The J segment lost 8 bases and the V segment lost 5 bases, leaving 12 bases of the junction unmatched. This CDR3 region has 15 residues. CDR3 DNA sequence: TGTGCCAGCAGCCCCCGAGGGAGGGCCTTCGATGAGCAGTTCTTC. Residues: CASSPRGRAFDEQFF.

The V and J genes are TRBV11-3 and TRBJ2-1, with D possibly called TRBD1 or TRBD2 (5 bases each). Looked up from germline, CDR1 is SGHNT and CDR2 is YENEEA. V was clipped by 3 bases and J by 8 bases, with 14 bases between them. The CDR3 is 14 amino acids. CDR3 amino acids: CASSFNRDVDEQFF. The CDR3 DNA reads TGTGCCAGCAGCTTTAATCGGGACGTCGATGAGCAGTTCTTC.

Comments on this clone: Other DNA sequences in the sample encode the same CDR3. The J gene is TRBJ2-3, the V gene TRBV7-2; possibly TRBD1 or TRBD2 for D (5 bases each). Germline V CDR1 and CDR2: SGHTA, FQGNSA. This CDR3 region has 14 residues. Between the trimmed V and J ends, which lost 2 bases and 1 base, there was a span of 7 bases. Here the CDR3 reads CASSLQGGTDTQYF. CDR3 DNA sequence: TGTGCCAGCAGCTTACAGGGAGGCACAGATACGCAGTATTTT.